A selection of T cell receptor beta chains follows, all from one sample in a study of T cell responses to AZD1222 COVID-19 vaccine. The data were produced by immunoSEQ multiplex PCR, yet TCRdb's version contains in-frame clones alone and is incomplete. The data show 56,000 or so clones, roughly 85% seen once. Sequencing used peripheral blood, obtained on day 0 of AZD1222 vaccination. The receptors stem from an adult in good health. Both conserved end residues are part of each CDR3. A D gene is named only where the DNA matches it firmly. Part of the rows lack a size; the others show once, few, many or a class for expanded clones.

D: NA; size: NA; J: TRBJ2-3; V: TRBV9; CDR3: CASSVGGRDTDTQYF; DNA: TGTGCCAGCAGCGTAGGGGGTCGAGACACAGATACGCAGTATTTT
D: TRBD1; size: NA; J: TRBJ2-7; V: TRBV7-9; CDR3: CATSPGQTYEQYF; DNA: TGTGCCACCTCTCCGGGACAGACCTACGAGCAGTACTTC
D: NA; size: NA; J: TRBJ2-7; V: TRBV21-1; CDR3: CASSRTEDSYEQYF; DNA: TGTGCCAGCAGCAGGACAGAGGACTCCTACGAGCAGTACTTC
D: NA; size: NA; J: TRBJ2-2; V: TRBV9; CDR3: CASSVNVGRTGELFF; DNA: TGTGCCAGCAGCGTAAATGTGGGCAGGACCGGGGAGCTGTTTTTT
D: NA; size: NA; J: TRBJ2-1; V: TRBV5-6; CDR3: CASSLGFEQFF; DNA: TGTGCCAGCAGCTTGGGATTTGAGCAGTTCTTC
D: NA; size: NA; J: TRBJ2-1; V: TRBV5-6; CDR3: CASSLIGRTEQFF; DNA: TGTGCCAGCAGCTTGATTGGGCGCACGGAGCAGTTCTTC
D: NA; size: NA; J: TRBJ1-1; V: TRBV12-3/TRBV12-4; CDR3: CASSSSGITEAFF; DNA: TGTGCCAGCAGTTCGTCAGGGATTACTGAAGCTTTCTTT
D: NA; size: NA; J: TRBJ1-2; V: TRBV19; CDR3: CASSISGRPRDGYTF; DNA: TGTGCCAGTAGTATCTCCGGACGGCCTAGGGATGGCTACACCTTC
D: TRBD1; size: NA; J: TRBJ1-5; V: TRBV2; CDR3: CASSQGFGTAKAPQHF; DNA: TGTGCCAGCAGTCAAGGATTCGGGACAGCCAAAGCGCCCCAGCATTTT
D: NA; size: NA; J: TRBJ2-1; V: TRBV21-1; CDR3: CASSKAPYTPLGNEQFF; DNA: TGTGCCAGCAGCAAAGCGCCCTACACACCCCTAGGGAATGAGCAGTTCTTC
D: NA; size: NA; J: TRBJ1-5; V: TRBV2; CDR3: CASSEALLGVEPQHF; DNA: TGTGCCAGCAGTGAAGCGCTTCTGGGTGTGGAGCCCCAGCATTTT
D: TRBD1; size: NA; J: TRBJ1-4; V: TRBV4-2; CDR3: CASSQPGQNNEKLFF; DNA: TGTGCCAGCAGCCAACCGGGACAGAATAATGAAAAACTGTTTTTT
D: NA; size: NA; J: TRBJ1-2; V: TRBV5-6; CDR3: CASSLPANYGYTF; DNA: TGTGCCAGCAGCTTACCGGCTAACTATGGCTACACCTTC
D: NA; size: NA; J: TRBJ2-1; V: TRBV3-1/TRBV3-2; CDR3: CASSQELGVNEQFF; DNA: TGTGCCAGCAGCCAAGAGCTGGGGGTCAATGAGCAGTTCTTC
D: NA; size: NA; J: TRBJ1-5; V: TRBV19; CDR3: CASSRLGGVGNQPQHF; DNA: TGTGCCAGTAGTAGATTAGGGGGGGTTGGCAATCAGCCCCAGCATTTT
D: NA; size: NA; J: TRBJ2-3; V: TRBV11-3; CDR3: CASSRGNLILDTQYF; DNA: TGTGCCAGCAGCCGGGGAAATCTTATCTTGGATACGCAGTATTTT
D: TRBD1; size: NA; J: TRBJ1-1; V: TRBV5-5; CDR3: CASSPGTGFRNTEAFF; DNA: TGTGCCAGCAGCCCCGGGACAGGTTTCAGGAACACTGAAGCTTTCTTT
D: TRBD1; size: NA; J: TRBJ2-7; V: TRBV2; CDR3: CASHRDRAYEQYF; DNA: TGTGCCAGCCACCGGGACAGAGCCTACGAGCAGTACTTC
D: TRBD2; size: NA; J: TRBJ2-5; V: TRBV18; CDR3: CASSPSGGQETQYF; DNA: TGTGCCAGCTCACCATCGGGGGGCCAAGAGACCCAGTACTTC
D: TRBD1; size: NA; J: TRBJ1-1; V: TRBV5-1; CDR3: CASSSPDRGRTEAFF; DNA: TGCGCCAGCAGCTCCCCGGACAGGGGGCGGACTGAAGCTTTCTTT
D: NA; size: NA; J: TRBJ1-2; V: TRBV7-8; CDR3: CASSPYPRDNYGYTF; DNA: TGTGCCAGCAGCCCTTACCCCAGGGATAACTATGGCTACACCTTC
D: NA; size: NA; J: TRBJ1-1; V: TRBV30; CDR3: CAWSVWGNTEAFF; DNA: TGTGCCTGGAGTGTATGGGGAAACACTGAAGCTTTCTTT
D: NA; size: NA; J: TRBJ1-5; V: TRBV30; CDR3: CAWSVPGQPQHF; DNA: TGTGCCTGGAGTGTACCGGGTCAGCCCCAGCATTTT
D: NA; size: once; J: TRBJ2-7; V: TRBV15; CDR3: CATSRRGESSYEQYF; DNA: TGTGCCACCAGCCGTAGGGGGGAGAGCTCCTACGAGCAGTACTTC
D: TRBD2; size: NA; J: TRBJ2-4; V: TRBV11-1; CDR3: CASSRPGGAAKNIQYF; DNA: TGTGCCAGCAGCCGCCCGGGGGGGGCGGCCAAAAACATTCAGTACTTC
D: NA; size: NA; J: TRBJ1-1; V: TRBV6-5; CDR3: CASRTRGGVGTEAFF; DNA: TGTGCCAGCAGGACTAGAGGGGGGGTAGGGACTGAAGCTTTCTTT
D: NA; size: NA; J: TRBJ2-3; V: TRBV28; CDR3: CASNRRVDTQYF; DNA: TGTGCCAGCAACCGACGGGTGGATACGCAGTATTTT
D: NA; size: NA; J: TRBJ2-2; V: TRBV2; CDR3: CASSGENTGELFF; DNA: TGTGCCAGCAGTGGAGAGAACACCGGGGAGCTGTTTTTT
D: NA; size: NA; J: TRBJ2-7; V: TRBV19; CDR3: CASKNSQHSYEQYF; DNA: TGTGCCAGTAAAAATTCACAGCACTCCTACGAGCAGTACTTC
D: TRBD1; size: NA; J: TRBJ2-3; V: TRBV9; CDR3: CASSHEGQGAPDTQYF; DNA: TGTGCCAGCAGCCACGAGGGACAGGGGGCACCAGATACGCAGTATTTT
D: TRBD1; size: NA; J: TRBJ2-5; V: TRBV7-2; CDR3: CASSLGGTGETQYF; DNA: TGTGCCAGCAGCTTAGGGGGGACAGGGGAGACCCAGTACTTC